The clone carrying this T cell receptor (beta chain) is a singleton in its sample. Its cognate antigen is unknown. These data belong to a study of cytomegalovirus exposure and HLA in healthy donors. General observations from the study: CMV serostatus stood as the only immune exposure information on hand.

The study ran its PCR with 60 Vbeta and 13 Jbeta primers. TCRdb keeps only in-frame clones here, not all; method: immunoSEQ multiplex PCR. The sample carries 150,000 or so clones, over 60% recorded once. V trimming: 5 bases; J trimming: 0 bases; junction bases outside the gene matches: 6. Germline CDR1 and CDR2: SGHAT and FQNNGV. This CDR3 is 16 amino acids long. The chain combines TRBV11-2 with TRBJ1-3; 8 nucleotides line up with TRBD1. Specimen: PBMCs. This clonotype originated in a woman aged 40 to 49 in good health and CMV-seronegative. CDR3 bases: TGTGCCAGCAGCCATGCAGGGGGCCGCTCTGGAAACACCATATATTTT. Encoded protein: CASSHAGGRSGNTIYF.